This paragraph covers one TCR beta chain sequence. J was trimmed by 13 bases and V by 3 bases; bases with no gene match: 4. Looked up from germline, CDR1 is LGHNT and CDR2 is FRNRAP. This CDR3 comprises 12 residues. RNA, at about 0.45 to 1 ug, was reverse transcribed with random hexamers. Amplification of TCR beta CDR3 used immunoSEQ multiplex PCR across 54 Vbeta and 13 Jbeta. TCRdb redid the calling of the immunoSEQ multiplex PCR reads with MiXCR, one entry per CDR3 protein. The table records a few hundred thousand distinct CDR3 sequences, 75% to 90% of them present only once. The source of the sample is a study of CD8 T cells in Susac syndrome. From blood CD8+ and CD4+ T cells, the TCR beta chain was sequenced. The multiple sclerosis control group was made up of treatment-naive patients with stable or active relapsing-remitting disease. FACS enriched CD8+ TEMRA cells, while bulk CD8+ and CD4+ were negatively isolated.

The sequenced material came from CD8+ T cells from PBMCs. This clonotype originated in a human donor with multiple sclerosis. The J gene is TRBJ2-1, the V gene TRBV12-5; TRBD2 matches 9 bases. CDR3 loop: CASGLGSGSQFF. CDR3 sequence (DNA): TGTGCTAGTGGTTTAGGTAGCGGGAGCCAGTTCTTC.